The 2 T cell receptor beta chains given below trace back to one sample, sequenced in a study of siplizumab effects on memory and regulatory T cells. Clones were sequenced by immunoSEQ multiplex PCR, and TCRdb holds only the in-frame ones, with some missing. The sample comprises around 100,000 clones, more than 85% of which are singletons, and approximately 0.58% rests with the top ten. The sequenced sample was Tregs sorted from blood. These receptors were taken from a human donor in good health.

The chain is built from TRBV27 and TRBJ1-6; D is possibly TRBD1 (6 bases). CDR3 length: 19 residues. The germline gives CDR1 MNHEY, CDR2 SMNVEV (reference sequence). V gave up 0 bases and J gave up 0 bases, with 15 bases separating them. The CDR3 DNA reads as TGTGCCAGCAGTTTATCGAGGGGGGGGAAAGGCTCCTATAATTCACCCCTCCACTTT. Translated, it gives CASSLSRGGKGSYNSPLHF.

This clone showed up just a few times. The chain links TRBV5-1 to TRBJ1-6, with D tentatively TRBD1 (5 bases). V was trimmed by 2 bases and J by 10 bases, leaving 10 bases between them. Germline V CDR1 and CDR2: SGHRS, YFSETQ. CDR3 length equals 13 residues. This chain's CDR3 is CASSLQVESPLHF. DNA for the CDR3: TGCGCCAGCAGCTTACAGGTCGAATCACCCCTCCACTTT.